Listed below are T cell receptor beta chains from one sample, sequenced in a study of blood T cell repertoires in COVID-19. The method was immunoSEQ multiplex PCR; TCRdb's version includes in-frame clones alone and lacks a portion of them. There are some 170,000 clones in the sample; approximately 86% occur only once, and about 3.9% lies in the top ten. The specimen was peripheral blood. These receptors were collected from a woman aged 60-75 years who had recovered from COVID-19. The CDR3 runs from the conserved cysteine through the conserved F or W. D genes are given only for firm matches. Clone size, where shown, is once, few, many, or a class for clones that have expanded.

len	d_gene	j_gene	abundance	v_gene	CDR3nt	CDR3aa
18	TRBD1	TRBJ1-1	once	TRBV5-4	TGTGCCAGCAGCTTGGGAGGGACAGGGGGCCCCGTGAACACTGAAGCTTTCTTT	CASSLGGTGGPVNTEAFF
16	NA	TRBJ2-6	NA	TRBV18	TGTGCCAGCTCACCACTTCTGGGCGCTGGGGCCAACGTCCTGACTTTC	CASSPLLGAGANVLTF
14	NA	TRBJ2-3	NA	TRBV7-9	TGTGCCAGCAGCCATGAACAGTTCCCAGATACGCAGTATTTT	CASSHEQFPDTQYF
15	NA	TRBJ1-2	NA	TRBV5-4	TGTGCCAGCAGCTTGGTCCTACAGGGAAGGGATGGCTACACCTTC	CASSLVLQGRDGYTF
14	NA	TRBJ2-7	once	TRBV5-5	TGTGCCAGCAGCCCCCCGGGGAATTCCGACGAGCAGTACTTC	CASSPPGNSDEQYF
16	TRBD2	TRBJ2-3	NA	TRBV27	TGTGCCAGCAGTTTTCAGACTAGCGGGTTCACAGATACGCAGTATTTT	CASSFQTSGFTDTQYF
15	NA	TRBJ2-5	NA	TRBV12-5	TGTGCTAGTGGCCTAATACTTTCGGGCCAAGAGACCCAGTACTTC	CASGLILSGQETQYF
14	TRBD1	TRBJ2-7	NA	TRBV19	TGTGCCAGTAGGCCTCGGGACAGTACCTACGAGCAGTACTTC	CASRPRDSTYEQYF
11	TRBD1	TRBJ1-1	NA	TRBV28	TGTGCCAGCAGTCGGGACAGAGTAGCTTTCTTT	CASSRDRVAFF
14	TRBD1	TRBJ1-6	NA	TRBV19	TGTGCCAGTGGGACAGCGGGGGGGAATTCACCCCTCCACTTT	CASGTAGGNSPLHF
13	NA	TRBJ1-2	NA	TRBV28	TGTGCCAGCTGGGGGGGCACTAACTATGGCTACACCTTC	CASWGGTNYGYTF
14	TRBD1	TRBJ1-2	NA	TRBV30	TGTGCCTGGAATCCGGGACAGGGGAACTATGGCTACACCTTC	CAWNPGQGNYGYTF
15	TRBD2	TRBJ2-7	NA	TRBV10-3	TGTGCCATCAGTGAGATGGGCGGGAGCTCCTACGAGCAGTACTTC	CAISEMGGSSYEQYF
14	TRBD1	TRBJ2-7	NA	TRBV5-6	TGTGCCAGCAGCTTAGGACAGGGGTGGAAGGAGCAGTACTTC	CASSLGQGWKEQYF
13	NA	TRBJ2-7	NA	TRBV2	TGTGCCAGCAGTGCCACCCCCCTACAGCCAGGGCGATTC	CASSATPLQPGRF
14	TRBD1	TRBJ1-2	NA	TRBV5-1	TGCGCCAGCAGCCAAGGGACAGCCTTTAATGGCTACACCTTC	CASSQGTAFNGYTF
16	TRBD1	TRBJ1-3	few	TRBV3-1/TRBV3-2	TGTGCCAGCAGCCATCGGACAGGGTCATCTGGAAACACCATATATTTT	CASSHRTGSSGNTIYF
13	NA	TRBJ2-5	NA	TRBV5-4	TGTGCCAGCAGCCTCCAGGCCCAAGAGACCCAGTACTTC	CASSLQAQETQYF
16	NA	TRBJ2-2	NA	TRBV24-1	TGTGCCACCAGTGATTTCTCGGGGATAGGCACCGGGGAGCTGTTTTTT	CATSDFSGIGTGELFF
16	TRBD2	TRBJ2-7	NA	TRBV18	TGTGCCAGCTCACCGGGACTAGCGGGGGGAGGCCACGAGCAGTACTTC	CASSPGLAGGGHEQYF
16	NA	TRBJ1-1	NA	TRBV28	TGTGCCAGCAGTTCATCAGGGTGGGGGGTGAACACTGAAGCTTTCTTT	CASSSSGWGVNTEAFF
20	NA	TRBJ2-1	NA	TRBV18	TGTGCCAGCTCACCACCGAACGCAGGAGCGGGCCCACAAGTTTACAATGAGCAGTTCTTC	CASSPPNAGAGPQVYNEQFF
12	TRBD1	TRBJ2-7	NA	TRBV18	TGTGCCAGCTCCCCCGGGACAGTGTATCTGTACTTC	CASSPGTVYLYF
17	TRBD2	TRBJ2-5	NA	TRBV5-1	TGCGCCAGCAGCTTCCCTAGCGGGGGCCCTCGCCAAGAGACCCAGTACTTC	CASSFPSGGPRQETQYF
13	TRBD1	TRBJ1-1	NA	TRBV19	TGTGCCAGTAGTACGGGACAGTACACTGAAGCTTTCTTT	CASSTGQYTEAFF
16	TRBD1	TRBJ2-2	NA	TRBV6-5	TGTGCCAGCAGTTACTCGGCAGGGGGCTGGGCCGGGGAGCTGTTTTTT	CASSYSAGGWAGELFF
14	NA	TRBJ1-5	NA	TRBV2	TGTGCCAGCAGTGGGGACACATCCAATCAGCCCCAGCATTTT	CASSGDTSNQPQHF
15	NA	TRBJ2-1	NA	TRBV7-3	TGTGCCAGCAGCTTAGCGGGAATCTCCTACAATGAGCAGTTCTTC	CASSLAGISYNEQFF
15	TRBD1	TRBJ1-3	once	TRBV6-6	TGTGCCAGCAGTCCGGGGGGGACAGCAGGAAACACCATATATTTT	CASSPGGTAGNTIYF
17	TRBD1	TRBJ2-5	NA	TRBV9	TGTGCCAGCAGCGTAGCTTTACTGGGACAGGGGGCTCCGGCACAGTACTTC	CASSVALLGQGAPAQYF
14	TRBD2	TRBJ2-7	NA	TRBV19	TGTGCCAGTAGCGTAACTAGCGGGTCCTACGAGCAGTACTTC	CASSVTSGSYEQYF
14	NA	TRBJ2-5	NA	TRBV6-5	TGTGCCAGCAGCCCCGGTGATCGTCAAGAGACCCAGTACTTC	CASSPGDRQETQYF
14	NA	TRBJ2-3	NA	TRBV6-5	TGTGCCAGCAGTTACTCGAGAGGCACAGATACGCAGTATTTT	CASSYSRGTDTQYF